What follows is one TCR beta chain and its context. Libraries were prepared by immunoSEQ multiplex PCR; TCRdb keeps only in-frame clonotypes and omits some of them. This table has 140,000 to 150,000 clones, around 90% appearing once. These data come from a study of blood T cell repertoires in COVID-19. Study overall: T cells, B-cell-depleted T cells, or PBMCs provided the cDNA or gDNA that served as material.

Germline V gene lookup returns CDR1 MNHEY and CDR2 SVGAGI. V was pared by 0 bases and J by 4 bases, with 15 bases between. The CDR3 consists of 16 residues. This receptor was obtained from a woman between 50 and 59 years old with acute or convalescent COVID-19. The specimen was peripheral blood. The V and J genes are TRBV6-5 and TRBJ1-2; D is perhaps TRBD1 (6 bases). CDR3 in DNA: TGTGCCAGCAGTTACTCGAGGGGGGGGCGCGGCTATGGCTACACCTTC. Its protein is CASSYSRGGRGYGYTF.